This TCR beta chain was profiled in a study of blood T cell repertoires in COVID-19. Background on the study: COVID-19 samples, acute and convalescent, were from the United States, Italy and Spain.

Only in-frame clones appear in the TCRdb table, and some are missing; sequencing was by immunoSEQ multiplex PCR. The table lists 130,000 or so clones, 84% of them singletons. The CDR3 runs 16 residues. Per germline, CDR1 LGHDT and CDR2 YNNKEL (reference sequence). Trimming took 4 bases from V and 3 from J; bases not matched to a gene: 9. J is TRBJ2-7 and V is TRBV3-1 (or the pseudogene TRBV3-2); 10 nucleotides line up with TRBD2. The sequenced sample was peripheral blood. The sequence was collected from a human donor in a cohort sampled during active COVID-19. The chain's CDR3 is CASSPAGASGGYEQYF. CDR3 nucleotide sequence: TGTGCCAGCAGCCCCGCCGGGGCTAGCGGGGGCTACGAGCAGTACTTC.